This T cell receptor beta chain was found in a study of T-cell reconstitution after alpha-beta-depleted transplantation in children. The V and J ends lost 2 bases and 4 bases respectively, with 11 bases between them. The CDR3 loop spans 15 amino acids. Unique molecular identifiers were built into the TCRbeta library. Via MiXCR, TCRdb re-called the PCR reads, giving one row per CDR3 protein. Altogether about 580,000 distinct CDR3 sequences are present, around 27% being singletons, with the ten largest covering approximately 33%. V usage is TRBV12-3 or TRBV12-4 and J usage is TRBJ2-2; tentatively, D is TRBD1 or TRBD2 (5 bases each). Here the sequenced sample was PBMCs, taken before TCRalphabeta/CD19-depleted stem cell transplant. The clonotype comes from a boy younger than two with Wiskott-Aldrich syndrome, due to receive a stem cell transplant. CDR3 bases: TGTGCCAGCAGTTTATTCCGGGGCGGCACCGGGGAGCTGTTTTTT. It is translated as CASSLFRGGTGELFF.